Reported below is one TCR beta chain. This sample is drawn from a study of OX40 agonist ivuxolimab in advanced cancers. This CDR3 spans 15 amino acids. Trimming pared 1 base from V and 0 bases from J, leaving 7 bases between. CDR1 and CDR2 (germline): LNHNV, YYDKDF (reference sequence). Data came from immunoSEQ multiplex PCR; TCRdb stores just in-frame clones and leaves some out. The table lists 60,000 or so clones, about 86% of them singletons, with 0.85% to 0.95% in the top ten. This specimen was CD4+ or CD8+ T cells sorted from blood, taken in a trial of the OX40 agonist ivuxolimab. The chain has TRBV15 and TRBJ2-1; D ambiguous. The origin of this receptor is an adult with an advanced solid tumor such as melanoma, head and neck, liver or kidney cancer. The DNA for the CDR3 is TGTGCCACCAGCAGAGTAGGGAACTCCTACAATGAGCAGTTCTTC. Protein: CATSRVGNSYNEQFF.